Described below is a single TCR beta chain sequence and its context. Its antigen is unidentified. Germline CDR1 SGDLS, CDR2 YYNGEE. The ends lost 4 bases at V and 4 bases at J; junction bases unmatched: 8. The CDR3 runs to 15 residues. These data originate in a study of shared clonotypes between healthy human individuals. Overall study results and limits: As a rule, naive subsets had a larger estimated richness than memory subsets.

TCRdb's table, derived via immunoSEQ multiplex PCR, lists solely in-frame clones and lacks some. The data show about 1.4 million clones, roughly 95% seen once. The study enrolled healthy HIV-negative adults without recent acute infections or vaccinations as donors. CD4+ cells underwent separation, giving CD45RA+ naive and CD45RA-negative memory subsets. Input material: naive CD4+ T cells sorted from blood. Subset denoted: CD45RA+ positively selected. The clonotype was recovered from a man aged 25 to 45 in good health. This rearrangement joins TRBV9 to TRBJ1-2; 9 bases agree with TRBD1. CDR3 nucleotides: TGTGCCAGCAGCACCACGGACAGGGGAACCTATGGCTACACCTTC. Translating gives CASSTTDRGTYGYTF.